This passage covers 26 T cell receptor beta chains from one sample sequenced in a study of cytomegalovirus exposure and HLA in healthy donors (TCRdb year 2017). Library creation used the immunoSEQ multiplex PCR assay. The multiplex PCR relied on a mix of 60 forward primers for TCR Vbeta segments and 13 reverse primers for TCR Jbeta segments. TCRdb carries this immuneACCESS record with in-frame sequences only. Its versions omit some clonotypes, under half of them owing to an unresolved V gene in the studies checked, with the rest unexplained. For this sample the table gives 90,000 to 150,000 clones, of which 81% were detected only once. The leading ten clones occupy less than 2.5% of the sample. The sequencing input was PBMCs. The receptors here all came from a woman aged 40 to 50 in good health and CMV-seronegative.

This clone is a singleton in its sample. The J gene is TRBJ2-1, the V gene TRBV5-1; 13 bases map to TRBD2. The germline V gene has CDR1 SGHRS and CDR2 YFSETQ. V was clipped by 4 bases and J by 3 bases; unmatched bases: 4. The CDR3 consists of 16 residues. The CDR3 DNA reads as TGCGCCAGCAGCATCGGGACTAGCGGGAACTACAATGAGCAGTTCTTC. Protein product: CASSIGTSGNYNEQFF.

This rearrangement joins TRBV18 to TRBJ1-1, with a weak D call TRBD1 (6 bases). The germline CDR1 and CDR2 sequences are KGHSH and LQKENI. The CDR3 is 16 amino acids. The V end lost 0 bases, the J end lost 0 bases, and 11 bases lay between the germline ends. This chain's CDR3 is CASSPPGQLVNTEAFF. The CDR3 DNA follows: TGTGCCAGCTCACCACCCGGACAGTTAGTGAACACTGAAGCTTTCTTT.

This chain links TRBV7-9 with TRBJ1-1, with D possibly TRBD1 on 5 matching bases. The CDR3 has 17 amino acids. V was trimmed by 5 bases and J by 4 bases, leaving 23 bases between them. The germline V gene has CDR1 SEHNR and CDR2 FQNEAQ (reference sequence). CDR3 protein: CASSRKGPVGGTTEAFF. CDR3 sequence (DNA): TGTGCCAGCAGCCGGAAGGGCCCGGTCGGGGGGACCACTGAAGCTTTCTTT.

The chain combines TRBV30 with TRBJ2-2; 15 bases line up with TRBD2. Germline-derived CDR1 and CDR2 are GTSNPN and SVGIG (reference sequence). The CDR3 runs 18 residues. V was pared by 4 bases and J by 5 bases, with 11 bases of the junction left unmatched. CDR3 in amino acids: CAWTHIRTSGGATGELFF. In nucleotides, the CDR3 is TGTGCCTGGACACATATCAGGACTAGCGGGGGGGCAACCGGGGAGCTGTTTTTT.

This sequence joins TRBV5-1 and TRBJ2-1; no firm D call. The ends were cut back, 5 bases at V and 0 bases at J, with 12 bases in the middle. Germline CDR1 and CDR2: SGHRS and YFSETQ. This CDR3 contains 15 residues. In DNA, the CDR3 is TGCGCCAGCAGGAAAAACATGGCCTCCTACAATGAGCAGTTCTTC. As protein: CASRKNMASYNEQFF.

The V and J genes are TRBV28 and TRBJ1-4; possible D gene TRBD1, 5 bases. The germline gives CDR1 MDHEN, CDR2 SYDVKM. The CDR3 runs 15 residues. Trimming cost V 2 bases and J 8 bases, with 15 bases left between them. The CDR3 loop is CASSLPAGMREKLFF. CDR3 nucleotides: TGTGCCAGCAGTTTACCGGCAGGGATGCGAGAAAAACTGTTTTTT.

This clone was detected only a few times. The genes are TRBV5-1 and TRBJ1-1; 7 positions agree with TRBD1. J lost 6 bases, V lost 4 bases, and 6 bases had no gene match. The CDR3 sequence is 13 residues long. CDR1 and CDR2 from the germline V gene are SGHRS and YFSETQ. For the CDR3, the DNA is TGCGCCAGCAGCGTCCAGGGGGTCTCTGAAGCTTTCTTT. This sequence encodes CASSVQGVSEAFF.

Worth noting for this clone: Other DNA sequences in this sample translate to the same CDR3. The chain carries TRBV5-1 and TRBJ2-3, with TRBD2 matching 10 bases. This CDR3 comprises 14 residues. V gave up 4 bases and J gave up 1 base; unmatched junction bases: 0. From germline, CDR1 is SGHRS and CDR2 YFSETQ. The CDR3 loop is CASSLAGGTDTQYF. In DNA form, the CDR3 reads TGCGCCAGCAGCCTAGCGGGGGGCACAGATACGCAGTATTTT.

The chain couples TRBV29-1 to TRBJ2-5; D perhaps matches TRBD1 (5 bases). V lost 6 bases, J lost 3 bases, and 17 bases lay in between. CDR3 length equals 14 residues. Germline V CDR1 and CDR2: SQVTM, ANQGSEA. The CDR3 DNA follows: TGCAGCGTCCTGGCAGGGCGGACGGAAGAGACCCAGTACTTC. The encoded protein is CSVLAGRTEETQYF.

This rearrangement joins TRBV12-5 to TRBJ2-1, with 10 bases matching TRBD2. Losses at the gene ends were 6 bases for V and 6 bases for J; bases not matched to a gene: 2. Germline V gene lookup returns CDR1 LGHNT and CDR2 FRNRAP. The CDR3 length is 13 residues. The CDR3 here is CASGLAGVNEQFF. CDR3 nucleotides: TGTGCTAGTGGCCTAGCGGGGGTCAATGAGCAGTTCTTC.

The J gene is TRBJ2-3, the V gene TRBV5-1; tentatively, D is TRBD1 (7 bases). V dropped 1 base and J dropped 3 bases, with 12 bases sitting between them. Germline values: CDR1 SGHRS, CDR2 YFSETQ. The CDR3 is 15 amino acids. CDR3 DNA sequence: TGCGCCAGCAGCTTGATACAGGGGAGGACAGATACGCAGTATTTT. Its translation: CASSLIQGRTDTQYF.

The chain employs TRBV7-9 and TRBJ1-5; 7 bases fit TRBD1. The CDR3 runs 17 residues. Germline CDR1 SEHNR, CDR2 FQNEAQ (reference sequence). The V gene end was trimmed by 0 bases and the J gene end by 0 bases; junction bases not matched to a gene: 5. CDR3 in amino acids: CASSLADRHYSNQPQHF. As DNA, the CDR3 is TGTGCCAGCAGCTTAGCGGACAGGCATTATAGCAATCAGCCCCAGCATTTT.

This CDR3 reads CASRLGTGNTGELFF. Written as DNA, the CDR3 is TGCGCCAGCAGGCTGGGGACAGGGAACACCGGGGAGCTGTTTTTT. The genes are TRBV5-1 and TRBJ2-2; 8 bases agree with TRBD1. Germline V lookup: CDR1 SGHRS, CDR2 YFSETQ. Unmatched junction bases numbered 4, after V lost 5 bases and J lost 1 base. The CDR3 is 15 amino acids.

This chain joins TRBV2 and TRBJ2-6, with D possibly being TRBD1 (6 bases). Germline V CDR1 and CDR2: SNHLY, FYNNEI. The ends were cut back, 6 bases at V and 0 bases at J, with 12 bases in the middle. This CDR3 comprises 16 residues. For the CDR3, the DNA is TGTGCCAGCAGCGCTACAGGGAGCTCTGGGGCCAACGTCCTGACTTTC. This translates into CASSATGSSGANVLTF.

This sequence joins TRBV13 and TRBJ2-2; the D gene is possibly TRBD2 (6 bases). Germline V gene lookup returns CDR1 PRHDT and CDR2 FYEKMQ (reference sequence). There are 14 residues in the CDR3. V was clipped by 5 bases and J by 7 bases, with 14 bases between them. The CDR3 DNA follows: TGTGCCAGCAGCCCGACCCTGGAGGGCGGGGAGCTGTTTTTT. Translated, it gives CASSPTLEGGELFF.

J is TRBJ2-2 and V is TRBV27; 10 bases align to TRBD2. V was clipped by 4 bases and J by 0 bases; unmatched bases: 11. Germline CDR1 is MNHEY and CDR2 is SMNVEV (reference sequence). The CDR3 contains 19 residues. This CDR3 is CASSSIAGGPTTNTGELFF. The DNA of the CDR3 is TGTGCCAGCAGTTCCATAGCGGGAGGCCCTACCACGAACACCGGGGAGCTGTTTTTT.

The chain has TRBV6-6 and TRBJ1-1; D call uncertain. The germline CDR1 and CDR2 sequences are MNHNY and SVGAGI (reference sequence). The CDR3 is made up of 15 amino acids. Trimming removed 2 bases from V and 1 base from J, with 11 bases in between. The CDR3 loop is CASSYSGRANTEAFF. CDR3 DNA: TGTGCCAGCAGTTACAGTGGGAGGGCGAACACTGAAGCTTTCTTT.

The V gene is TRBV9, the J gene TRBJ1-4, with unresolved D. The CDR3 is 15 amino acids. The germline V gene encodes CDR1 SGDLS and CDR2 YYNGEE. V lost 2 bases and J lost 5, with 13 bases in between. The CDR3 DNA reads TGTGCCAGCAGCGTTGACACGGAACCGAATGAAAAACTGTTTTTT. Translating it yields CASSVDTEPNEKLFF.

The chain carries TRBV27 and TRBJ2-5, with a weak D call TRBD2 (5 bases). V was pared by 7 bases and J by 4 bases, with 13 bases between. CDR3 length equals 13 residues. Germline CDR1 reads MNHEY; CDR2 reads SMNVEV (reference sequence). The CDR3 DNA reads TGTGCCAGCACATCAGGAGGCGGAGAGACCCAGTACTTC. It translates to CASTSGGGETQYF.

The chain links TRBV5-1 to TRBJ1-2; TRBD1 aligns across 12 bases. The CDR3 is 16 amino acids. From germline, CDR1 is SGHRS and CDR2 YFSETQ. V shed 4 bases, J shed 5 bases, and the junction held 9 bases outside the gene matches. DNA of the CDR3: TGCGCCAGCAGCATGGGACAGGGGGCGACGGGGTATGGCTACACCTTC. As protein: CASSMGQGATGYGYTF. The variable domain in full, with the rest retrieved from reference TRBV5-1 and TRBJ1-2, is KAGVTQTPRYLIKTRGQQVTLSCSPISGHRSVSWYQQTPGQGLQFLFEYFSETQRNKGNFPGRFSGRQFSNSRSEMNVSTLELGDSALYLCASSMGQGATGYGYTFGSGTRLTVV.

The chain links TRBV7-2 to TRBJ1-1; 7 bases match TRBD1. The CDR3 is 14 residues long. Looked up from germline, CDR1 is SGHTA and CDR2 is FQGNSA. With V trimmed by 5 bases and J by 5 bases, 8 bases remained unmatched. The CDR3 region has the DNA TGTGCCAGCAGCGTACAGGGGCGCAGGACTGAAGCTTTCTTT. It specifies CASSVQGRRTEAFF.

This sequence joins TRBV9 and TRBJ2-3; the D gene is possibly TRBD2 (6 bases). The germline CDR1 and CDR2 sequences are SGDLS and YYNGEE. Between the trimmed V and J ends, which lost 4 bases and 2 bases, there was a span of 11 bases. This CDR3 has 14 amino acids. CDR3 DNA sequence: TGTGCCAGCAGCCCGGGGGATCTCACAGATACGCAGTATTTT. Protein: CASSPGDLTDTQYF.

V usage is TRBV25-1 and J usage is TRBJ1-1, with D perhaps TRBD1 (5 bases). Germline V gives CDR1 MGHDK, CDR2 SYGVNS. This CDR3 is 12 amino acids long. V was cut by 10 bases and J by 1 base, with 10 bases left in between. The CDR3 region is CAISTANTEAFF. The CDR3 nucleotides are TGTGCCATTTCGACAGCGAACACTGAAGCTTTCTTT.

This clone appeared a single time. The V call is TRBV6-6, the J call TRBJ2-1, with 8 bases identical to TRBD2. Germline V gene sequence: CDR1 MNHNY, CDR2 SVGAGI (reference sequence). The J segment lost 2 bases and the V segment lost 5 bases, leaving 8 bases of the junction unmatched. This CDR3 spans 16 amino acids. CDR3 protein: CASSPGGRGAYNEQFF. The DNA of the CDR3 is TGTGCCAGCAGTCCCGGGGGGCGGGGGGCCTACAATGAGCAGTTCTTC.

CDR3 amino acids: CASSQALAGPRETQYF. As DNA, the CDR3 is TGCGCCAGCAGCCAAGCCCTAGCGGGCCCCCGGGAGACCCAGTACTTC. The rearrangement uses TRBV4-1 and TRBJ2-5; 8 nucleotides align to TRBD2. The germline CDR1 and CDR2 sequences are MGHRA and YSYEKL. The CDR3 covers 16 residues. V dropped 1 base and J dropped 5; count of bases not matched to a gene: 9.

The chain combines TRBV9 with TRBJ2-6; TRBD1 aligns across 9 bases. Per the germline V gene, CDR1 is SGDLS and CDR2 is YYNGEE. V was pared by 3 bases and J by 4 bases, with 11 bases of the junction left unmatched. The CDR3 spans 18 residues. The CDR3 coding sequence is TGTGCCAGCAGCGCTACAGGGGGCCGGACAAGAGGGGCCAACGTCCTGACTTTC. This codes for CASSATGGRTRGANVLTF. Drawing the rest from reference TRBV9 and TRBJ2-6, the complete variable domain is DSGVTQTPKHLITATGQRVTLRCSPRSGDLSVYWYQQSLDQGLQFLIQYYNGEERAKGNILERFSAQQFPDLHSELNLSSLELGDSALYFCASSATGGRTRGANVLTFGAGSRLTVL.